These 10 T cell receptor beta chains share one sample of origin, sequenced in a study of tumor and adjacent non-tumor tissue in lung cancer. A modified ARM-PCR protocol with three rounds of nested PCR amplified TCRbeta. Each CDR3 protein gets one entry after TCRdb re-called the multiplex PCR reads with MiXCR. The table lists about 110,000 distinct CDR3 sequences, approximately 80% of them singletons. The template was RNA from unsorted bulk tissue. Sequencing was done on a sample of lung tumor tissue. All receptors derive from a man in his 70s with non-small cell lung cancer.

With respect to this clonotype: One end of the junction varies from germline; a read error may be responsible. The chain has TRBV6-5 and TRBJ1-1; 9 bases match TRBD1. Germline V gene lookup returns CDR1 MNHEY and CDR2 SVGAGI. The CDR3 has 15 amino acids. The CDR3 sequence is CASSGSGTGKIEALF. The CDR3 nucleotides are TGTGCCAGCAGTGGATCCGGGACAGGGAAAATTGAAGCTCTCTTC.

Concerning this clonotype itself: The junction shows a germline mismatch at one end, possibly a read error. The chain links TRBV20-1 to TRBJ2-5, with D hard to call. There are 12 residues in the CDR3. CDR1 and CDR2 from the germline V gene are DFQATT and SNEGSKA (reference sequence). CDR3 sequence: CSDRPKAETQYF. DNA of the CDR3: TGCAGTGATAGACCCAAGGCAGAGACCCAGTACTTC.

With respect to this clonotype: The junction departs from the called germline gene at one end, perhaps through a read error. The rearrangement joins TRBV12-3 or TRBV12-4 to TRBJ1-2, with D uncertain. CDR3 length: 12 amino acids. CDR3 in amino acids: CASSYGFYCYTF. DNA of the CDR3: TGTGCAAGCAGTTATGGGTTCTATTGCTACACCTTC.

Of note for this clonotype: The germline gene is not matched at one end of the junction; a read error may be the cause. The V call is TRBV6-2 or TRBV6-3, the J call TRBJ2-3; D remains ambiguous. CDR3 length equals 15 residues. Germline V gene sequence: CDR1 MNHEY, CDR2 SVGEGT. The CDR3 reads CANSYRAPHTDTQYF. The CDR3, as DNA: TGTGCCAACAGTTATCGGGCCCCGCATACAGATACGCAGTATTTT.

This chain uses TRBV29-1 with TRBJ2-7; maybe TRBD2 (5 bases). Germline V gene data show CDR1 as SQVTM and CDR2 as ANQGSEA. The CDR3 loop spans 15 amino acids. Trimming took off 6 bases at V and 4 bases at J, with 22 bases between the two ends. DNA for the CDR3: TGCAGCGTATTGTATTCTTTTGTGGACTTTTACGAGCAGTACTTC. The encoded protein is CSVLYSFVDFYEQYF.

With respect to this clonotype: This could be a read error, since a much larger clone is one nucleotide away. The chain has TRBV20-1 and TRBJ2-1; 8 bases agree with TRBD2. The CDR3 has 14 amino acids. The germline V gene has CDR1 DFQATT and CDR2 SNEGSKA (reference sequence). Trimming removed 8 bases from V and 0 bases from J; junction bases left unmatched: 6. The CDR3 sequence: CSTYTSGSYNEQFF. The CDR3 DNA sequence: TGCAGTACCTACACTAGCGGCTCCTACAATGAGCAGTTCTTC.

Remarks on this clonotype: Sequence at one end of the junction differs from germline and may be a read error. The chain recombines TRBV6-2 or TRBV6-3 with TRBJ2-7; possibly TRBD2 for D (6 bases). This CDR3 has 14 amino acids. Germline lookup yields CDR1 MNHEY and CDR2 SVGEGT. CDR3 region: CASRLAGPTYEHYF. CDR3 in DNA: TGTGCCAGCAGACTAGCTGGACCGACCTACGAGCATTACTTC.

This chain links TRBV6-2 or TRBV6-3 with TRBJ1-1; the match to TRBD1 covers 7 bases. Germline CDR1 is MNHEY and CDR2 is SVGEGT. Unmatched junction bases numbered 17, after V lost 9 bases and J lost 7 bases. The CDR3 loop spans 15 amino acids. The CDR3: CASSSRTGARSEAFF. In DNA form, the CDR3 reads TGTGCCAGTAGCTCTCGTACAGGGGCCAGGAGTGAAGCTTTCTTT.

This clonotype was observed many times. The chain uses TRBV10-2 and TRBJ2-2; maybe TRBD1 (6 bases). Trimming took off 3 bases at V and 5 bases at J, with 10 bases between the two ends. This CDR3 region has 14 residues. The germline CDR1 and CDR2 sequences are WSHSY and SAAADI. CDR3 nucleotides: TGCGCCAGCAGTGATCTGGGGGCTACCGGGGAGCTGTTTTTT. As protein: CASSDLGATGELFF.

This clonotype came up once. Germline is not matched at one junction end, which may reflect a read error. The genes are TRBV6-6 and TRBJ1-5, with TRBD1 identical over 7 bases. Germline values: CDR1 MNHNY, CDR2 SVGAGI (reference sequence). This CDR3 has 18 residues. The CDR3 loop is CVSSYIGWGQNSSQPQHF. The CDR3 nucleotides are TGTGTCAGCAGTTACATCGGGTGGGGACAGAATAGCAGTCAGCCCCAGCATTTT.